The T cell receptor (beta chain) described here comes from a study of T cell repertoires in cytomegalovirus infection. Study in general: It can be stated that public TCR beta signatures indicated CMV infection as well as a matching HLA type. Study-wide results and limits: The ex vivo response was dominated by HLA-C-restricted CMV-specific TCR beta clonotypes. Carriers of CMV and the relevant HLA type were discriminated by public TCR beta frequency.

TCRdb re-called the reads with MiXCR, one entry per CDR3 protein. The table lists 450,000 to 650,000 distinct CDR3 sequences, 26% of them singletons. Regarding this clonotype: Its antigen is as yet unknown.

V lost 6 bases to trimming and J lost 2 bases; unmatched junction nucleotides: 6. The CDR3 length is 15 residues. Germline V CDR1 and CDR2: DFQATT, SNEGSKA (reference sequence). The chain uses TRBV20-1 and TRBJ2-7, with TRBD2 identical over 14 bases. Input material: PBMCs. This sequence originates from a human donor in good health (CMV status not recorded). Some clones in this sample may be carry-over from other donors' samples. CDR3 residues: CSAGLAGGSTYEQYF. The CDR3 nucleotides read TGCAGTGCCGGACTAGCGGGAGGATCCACCTACGAGCAGTACTTC.